The 20 T cell receptor beta chains below come from one sample, sequenced in a study of T cell responses to AZD1222 COVID-19 vaccine. Repertoires were generated with immunoSEQ multiplex PCR, while TCRdb's copy carries only in-frame clones and drops some. In the table there are about 150,000 clones, roughly nine tenths of which are singletons. The sequencing used peripheral blood, collected on day 0 of AZD1222 vaccination. Every receptor here comes from an adult in good health.

The V gene is TRBV13, the J gene TRBJ2-2; D could derive from TRBD1 or TRBD2 (5 bases each). From germline, CDR1 is PRHDT and CDR2 FYEKMQ (reference sequence). The CDR3 loop spans 19 amino acids. Deletions cut 0 bases from V and 7 bases from J, with 24 bases between. The CDR3 nucleotides are TGTGCCAGCAGCTTAGGCCATAGAAGAGGGGAACGGGCGAACGGGGAGCTGTTTTTT. Amino acid sequence: CASSLGHRRGERANGELFF.

The rearrangement joins TRBV28 to TRBJ2-5; possibly TRBD1 or TRBD2 for D (5 bases each). The CDR3 consists of 15 residues. Germline loops: CDR1 MDHEN, CDR2 SYDVKM. Trimming shortened V by 5 bases and J by 4 bases, and 17 bases separated the two germline ends. The chain's CDR3 is CASSPRDPWGETQYF. The CDR3 DNA follows: TGTGCCAGCAGTCCCCGGGACCCTTGGGGAGAGACCCAGTACTTC.

The chain combines TRBV5-1 with TRBJ2-7; 7 bases agree with TRBD1. The CDR3 runs to 14 residues. Trimming removed 0 bases from V and 3 bases from J; junction bases left unmatched: 3. Germline V lookup: CDR1 SGHRS, CDR2 YFSETQ. CDR3 amino acids: CASSLGDRSYEQYF. The CDR3 DNA reads as TGCGCCAGCAGCTTGGGGGACAGAAGCTACGAGCAGTACTTC.

The chain employs TRBV19 and TRBJ2-2; the D gene is possibly TRBD1 (5 bases). The CDR3 contains 15 residues. V lost 5 bases and J lost 3, with 13 bases in between. Germline V gene sequence: CDR1 LNHDA, CDR2 SQIVND (reference sequence). CDR3 in amino acids: CASSYGKGDTGELFF. CDR3 coding DNA: TGTGCCAGTAGTTATGGGAAAGGGGACACCGGGGAGCTGTTTTTT.

The chain employs TRBV3-1 (or the pseudogene TRBV3-2) and TRBJ2-3; 8 positions agree with TRBD2. The V segment lost 1 base and the J segment 2 bases; nucleotides outside the gene matches: 17. Germline V gene lookup returns CDR1 LGHDT and CDR2 YNNKEL (reference sequence). The CDR3 consists of 20 residues. DNA for the CDR3: TGTGCCAGCAGCCAAGCTCCAGCGGGGGCATCCCAACAGTTCACAGATACGCAGTATTTT. The encoded protein is CASSQAPAGASQQFTDTQYF.

V gene TRBV6-6 combines with J gene TRBJ2-5; TRBD1 matches at 9 bases. This CDR3 has 14 residues. V lost 5 bases and J lost 5; bases outside the gene matches: 6. CDR1 is MNHNY and CDR2 is SVGAGI in the germline V gene (reference sequence). DNA of the CDR3: TGTGCCAGCAGTAGGACAGGGGAGGGGGAGACCCAGTACTTC. Protein product: CASSRTGEGETQYF.

The chain employs TRBV5-8 and TRBJ1-5, with 9 positions matching TRBD1. V shed 0 bases, J shed 5 bases, and the junction held 6 bases outside the gene matches. The CDR3 consists of 16 residues. The germline V gene has CDR1 SGHTS and CDR2 YDEGEE. CDR3 DNA sequence: TGTGCCAGCAGCTTGGTGGACAGGGGCTTCGATCAGCCCCAGCATTTT. Amino acid sequence: CASSLVDRGFDQPQHF.

This chain joins TRBV3-1 (or the pseudogene TRBV3-2) and TRBJ1-3; D may be TRBD1 (6 bases). The germline V gene has CDR1 LGHDT and CDR2 YNNKEL (reference sequence). V gave up 7 bases and J gave up 0 bases, with 22 bases separating them. The CDR3 has 18 residues. The DNA for the CDR3 is TGTGCCAGCACCGCAGGTCGCCCCGGGGGCACCTCTGGAAACACCATATATTTT. It codes for CASTAGRPGGTSGNTIYF.

V usage is TRBV4-3 and J usage is TRBJ1-6, with D hard to call. The germline V gene encodes CDR1 LGHNA and CDR2 YSLEER. Trimming took 0 bases from V and 7 from J, leaving 7 bases between them. The CDR3 has 14 amino acids. CDR3: CASSQDKANSPLHF. In DNA form, the CDR3 reads TGCGCCAGCAGCCAAGATAAGGCGAATTCACCCCTCCACTTT.

For this clone: Other DNA sequences within the sample encode an identical CDR3. The chain recombines TRBV5-1 with TRBJ2-5; D not certain. Germline V gene sequence: CDR1 SGHRS, CDR2 YFSETQ. V was shortened by 0 bases and J by 0 bases, with 0 bases between the two germline ends. The CDR3 has 12 amino acids. CDR3: CASSLDQETQYF. DNA for the CDR3: TGCGCCAGCAGCTTGGACCAAGAGACCCAGTACTTC.

This sequence joins TRBV5-1 and TRBJ2-3; possibly TRBD2 for D (5 bases). The germline CDR1 and CDR2 sequences are SGHRS and YFSETQ. V was clipped by 3 bases and J by 4 bases, with 12 bases between them. There are 14 residues in the CDR3. CDR3 sequence (DNA): TGCGCCAGCAGCTCGCTGAACGGGGCAGATACGCAGTATTTT. It encodes CASSSLNGADTQYF.

Only a few counts were recorded for this clone. This chain links TRBV9 with TRBJ2-1, with TRBD2 matching over 9 bases. CDR1 is SGDLS and CDR2 is YYNGEE in the germline V gene. V trimming: 0 bases; J trimming: 8 bases; junction bases outside the gene matches: 9. The CDR3 contains 16 residues. CDR3 amino acids: CASSVVVRGGLDEQFF. CDR3 coding DNA: TGTGCCAGCAGCGTAGTGGTGCGGGGGGGATTAGATGAGCAGTTCTTC.

A single count supports this clone. This chain joins TRBV12-3 or TRBV12-4 and TRBJ2-1; D remains unclear. Trimming left V 2 bases short and J 10 bases short, with 12 bases between. This CDR3 is 13 amino acids long. CDR3 nucleotides: TGTGCCAGCAGTTTAATGGGTTATGGCGAGCAGTTCTTC. This gives the protein CASSLMGYGEQFF.

This clone has a single count. The chain is built from TRBV6-6 and TRBJ1-5; no reliable D call. There are 12 residues in the CDR3. The V and J ends lost 0 bases and 9 bases respectively, with 6 bases between them. Germline CDR1 reads MNHNY; CDR2 reads SVGAGI (reference sequence). This CDR3 is CASSYSMRPQHF. The DNA of the CDR3 is TGTGCCAGCAGTTACTCTATGAGGCCCCAGCATTTT.

The chain couples TRBV7-9 to TRBJ1-3, with D unclear. CDR1 SEHNR and CDR2 FQNEAQ come from the germline V gene (reference sequence). V dropped 0 bases and J dropped 0 bases, with 6 bases sitting between them. The CDR3 sequence is 15 residues long. This CDR3 reads CASSLARDSGNTIYF. CDR3 in DNA: TGTGCCAGCAGCTTAGCCAGAGACTCTGGAAACACCATATATTTT. The whole variable domain, remainder taken from reference TRBV7-9 and TRBJ1-3, is DTGVSQNPRHKITKRGQNVTFRCDPISEHNRLYWYRQTLGQGPEFLTYFQNEAQLEKSRLLSDRFSAERPKGSFSTLEIQRTEQGDSAMYLCASSLARDSGNTIYFGEGSWLTVV.

The chain is built from TRBV18 and TRBJ2-7; TRBD1 might be the D (6 bases). Trimming cost V 4 bases and J 2 bases, with 18 bases left between them. CDR1 and CDR2 (germline): KGHSH, LQKENI. This CDR3 has 16 residues. The CDR3 is CASSQTGVLKTYEQYF. CDR3 bases: TGTGCCAGCTCACAGACAGGCGTACTTAAGACCTACGAGCAGTACTTC. The entire variable domain, with the rest obtained from reference TRBV18 and TRBJ2-7, is as follows: NAGVMQNPRHLVRRRGQEARLRCSPMKGHSHVYWYRQLPEEGLKFMVYLQKENIIDESGMPKERFSAEFPKEGPSILRIQQVVRGDSAAYFCASSQTGVLKTYEQYFGPGTRLTVT.

The V gene is TRBV14, the J gene TRBJ1-4; D is ambiguous. With 3 bases removed from V and 4 bases from J, the gap between germline ends came to 9 bases. The CDR3 runs 14 residues. CDR1 and CDR2 (germline): SGHDN, FVKESK. The CDR3 DNA is TGTGCCAGCAGCCAGCCGGTCCTTAATGAAAAACTGTTTTTT. Its protein is CASSQPVLNEKLFF.

This sequence joins TRBV5-1 and TRBJ2-7, with 7 bases lining up with TRBD1. Germline V gene sequence: CDR1 SGHRS, CDR2 YFSETQ. The CDR3 totals 12 residues. After removal of 3 bases from V and 11 bases from J, the junction contained 8 bases not matched to a gene. The CDR3 DNA reads as TGCGCCAGCAGCTGGGAGACAGGGAGAAAGTACTTC. Protein sequence: CASSWETGRKYF.

The rearrangement joins TRBV5-6 to TRBJ2-5, with D tentatively TRBD1 or TRBD2 (6 bases each). The CDR3 has 16 amino acids. Germline lookup yields CDR1 SGHDT and CDR2 YYEEEE. Trimming stripped 4 bases from V and 2 bases from J, with 18 bases between. The CDR3 here is CASSSGWGAGQETQYF. In nucleotides, the CDR3 is TGTGCCAGCAGCAGTGGATGGGGGGCAGGGCAAGAGACCCAGTACTTC. The variable domain in full, with the rest retrieved from reference TRBV5-6 and TRBJ2-5, is DAGVTQSPTHLIKTRGQQVTLRCSPKSGHDTVSWYQQALGQGPQFIFQYYEEEERQRGNFPDRFSGHQFPNYSSELNVNALLLGDSALYLCASSSGWGAGQETQYFGPGTRLLVL.

V and J are TRBV11-3 and TRBJ1-2; D uncertain. CDR3 length: 13 residues. Germline V gene sequence: CDR1 SGHNT, CDR2 YENEEA. V lost 0 bases and J lost 4, with 6 bases in between. CDR3 in amino acids: CASSLELSYGYTF. CDR3 nucleotides: TGTGCCAGCAGCTTAGAACTGTCCTATGGCTACACCTTC.